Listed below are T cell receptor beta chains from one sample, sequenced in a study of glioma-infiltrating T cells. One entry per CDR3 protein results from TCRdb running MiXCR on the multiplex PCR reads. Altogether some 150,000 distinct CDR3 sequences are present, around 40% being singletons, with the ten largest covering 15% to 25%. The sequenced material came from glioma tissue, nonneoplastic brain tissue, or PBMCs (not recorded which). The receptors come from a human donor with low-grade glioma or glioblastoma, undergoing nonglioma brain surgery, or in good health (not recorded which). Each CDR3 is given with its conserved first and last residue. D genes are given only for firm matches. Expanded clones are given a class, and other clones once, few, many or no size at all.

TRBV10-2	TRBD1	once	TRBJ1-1	CASRTGQNPNTEAFF	TGTGCCTCCCGAACGGGACAGAACCCGAACACTGAAGCTTTCTTT
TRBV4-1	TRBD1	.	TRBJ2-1	CASSQEPGGEGYNEQFF	TGCGCCAGCAGCCAAGAACCAGGGGGAGAGGGGTACAATGAGCAGTTCTTC
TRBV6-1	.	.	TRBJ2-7	CASSPGGPLKQYF	TGTGCCAGCAGCCCCGGGGGGCCCCTCAAGCAGTACTTC
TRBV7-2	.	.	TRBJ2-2	CASGLQASGELFF	TGTGCCAGCGGATTACAGGCTTCCGGGGAGCTGTTTTTT
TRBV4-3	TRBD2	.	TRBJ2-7	CASSQRMWSGGRAYEQYF	TGCGCCAGCAGCCAAAGAATGTGGAGCGGGGGGCGGGCTTACGAGCAGTACTTC
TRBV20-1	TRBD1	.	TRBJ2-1	CSARDRGPYNEQFF	TGCAGTGCCAGGGACAGGGGGCCCTACAATGAGCAGTTCTTC
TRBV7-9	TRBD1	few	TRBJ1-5	CASSYQGVGNQPQHF	TGTGCCAGCAGCTACCAGGGGGTGGGCAATCAGCCCCAGCATTTT
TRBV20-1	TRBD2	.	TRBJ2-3	CSARAWTSGRSDTQYF	TGCAGTGCGAGAGCGTGGACTAGCGGGAGGTCTGATACGCAGTATTTT
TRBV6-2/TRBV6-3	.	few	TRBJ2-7	CASRGTVYEQYF	TGTGCCAGCCGGGGGACAGTCTACGAGCAGTACTTC
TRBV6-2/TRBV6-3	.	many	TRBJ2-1	CASSYGPSPNEQFF	TGTGCCAGCAGTTATGGTCCCAGCCCCAATGAGCAGTTCTTC
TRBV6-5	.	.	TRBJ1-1	CASSYGQGRTEAFF	TGTGCCAGCAGTTACGGGCAGGGAAGGACTGAAGCTTTCTTT
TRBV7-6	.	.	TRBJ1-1	CASSIRGGTEAFF	TGTGCCAGCAGCATCCGGGGGGGCACTGAAGCTTTCTTT
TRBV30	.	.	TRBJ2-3	CAWSTGPRTAQYF	TGTGCCTGGAGCACTGGCCCGCGTACGGCGCAGTATTTT
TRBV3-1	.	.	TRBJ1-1	CASSQGGRTEAFF	TGTGCCAGCAGCCAAGGGGGTCGGACTGAAGCTTTCTTT
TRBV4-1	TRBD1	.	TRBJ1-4	CASSAGTEPEKLFF	TGCGCCAGCAGCGCCGGGACAGAGCCTGAAAAACTGTTTTTT
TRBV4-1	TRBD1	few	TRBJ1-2	CASRFTGGKDYGYTF	TGCGCCAGCAGGTTTACAGGGGGAAAGGACTATGGCTACACCTTC
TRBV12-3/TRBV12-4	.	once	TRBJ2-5	CASKVGTTPQETQYF	TGTGCCAGCAAGGTCGGGACCACACCGCAAGAGACCCAGTACTTC
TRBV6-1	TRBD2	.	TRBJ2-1	CASSERLAGTNEQFF	TGTGCCAGCAGTGAACGACTAGCGGGTACGAATGAGCAGTTCTTC